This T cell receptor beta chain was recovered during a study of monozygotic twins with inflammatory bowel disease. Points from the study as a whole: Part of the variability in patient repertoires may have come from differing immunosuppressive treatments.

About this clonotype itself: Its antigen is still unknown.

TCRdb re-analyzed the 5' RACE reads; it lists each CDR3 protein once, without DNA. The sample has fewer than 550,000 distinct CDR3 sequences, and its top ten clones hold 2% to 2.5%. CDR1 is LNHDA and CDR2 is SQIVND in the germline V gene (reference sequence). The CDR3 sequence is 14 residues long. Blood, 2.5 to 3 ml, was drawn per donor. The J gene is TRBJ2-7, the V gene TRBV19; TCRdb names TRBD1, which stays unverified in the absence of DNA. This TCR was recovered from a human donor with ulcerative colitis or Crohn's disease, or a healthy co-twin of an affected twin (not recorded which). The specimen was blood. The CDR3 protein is CASSMGTGGYEQYF.